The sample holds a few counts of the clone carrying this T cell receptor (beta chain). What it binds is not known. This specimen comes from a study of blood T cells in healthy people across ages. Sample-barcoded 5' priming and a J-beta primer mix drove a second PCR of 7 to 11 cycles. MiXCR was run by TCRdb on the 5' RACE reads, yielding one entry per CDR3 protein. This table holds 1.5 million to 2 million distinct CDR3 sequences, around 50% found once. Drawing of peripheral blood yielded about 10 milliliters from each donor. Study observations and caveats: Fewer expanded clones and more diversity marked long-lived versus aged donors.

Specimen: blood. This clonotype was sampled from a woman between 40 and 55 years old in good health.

CDR3 nucleotide sequence: TGTGCCAGTAGTATTCCGGGACAGGCCAACGTCCTGACTTTC. This sequence encodes CASSIPGQANVLTF. The V and J genes are TRBV19 and TRBJ2-6; D is perhaps TRBD1 (6 bases). Germline CDR1 reads LNHDA; CDR2 reads SQIVND (reference sequence). This CDR3 contains 14 residues. Trimming shortened V by 3 bases and J by 6 bases, and 9 bases separated the two germline ends.